One sample yielded the 2 T cell receptor beta chains listed below, sequenced in a study of shared clonotypes between healthy human individuals. CD45RO-negative, CCR7-selected cells formed the naive CD8 fraction, which excluded terminally differentiated effector memory CD45RA+ cells. The assay was immunoSEQ multiplex PCR, and TCRdb's table has in-frame clones only and misses some. The sample includes some 2 million clones, about 95% seen only once; the top ten take 0.85% to 1.3%. The sequencing input was naive CD8+ T cells sorted from blood. All receptors come from a man younger than 35 in good health.

The genes are TRBV19 and TRBJ1-5; the D gene is possibly TRBD1 (5 bases). CDR3 length: 15 amino acids. Germline CDR1 LNHDA, CDR2 SQIVND (reference sequence). Trimming shortened V by 10 bases and J by 0 bases, and 16 bases separated the two germline ends. CDR3 nucleotide sequence: TGTGCCACCGATGGGAGGGGTTATAGCAATCAGCCCCAGCATTTT. It translates to CATDGRGYSNQPQHF. The full variable domain, in which reference TRBV19 and TRBJ1-5 provide the parts outside the CDR3, is DGGITQSPKYLFRKEGQNVTLSCEQNLNHDAMYWYRQDPGQGLRLIYYSQIVNDFQKGDIAEGYSVSREKKESFPLTVTSAQKNPTAFYLCATDGRGYSNQPQHFGDGTRLSIL.

The rearrangement uses TRBV6-5 and TRBJ2-7, with D perhaps TRBD1 (6 bases). Deletions cut 10 bases from V and 0 bases from J, with 10 bases between. Germline values: CDR1 MNHEY, CDR2 SVGAGI. The CDR3 is 12 residues long. DNA of the CDR3: TGTGCCACCTGGGACACCTCCTACGAGCAGTACTTC. It encodes CATWDTSYEQYF.